This T cell receptor (beta chain) appears in the sequencing data of a study of shared clonotypes between healthy human individuals. As for the study in general: Each donor's CD8 memory used one plate, CD8 naive two, each CD4 subset three.

A remark on this clone: Its antigen is currently unknown.

Regarding the study as a whole: Sampling included only blood; tissue repertoires likely differ. It was expected that sequencing depth would affect clonotype sharing among donors. Rarefaction revealed incomplete sorted-subset sequencing despite large depth.

The method was immunoSEQ multiplex PCR; TCRdb's version includes in-frame clones alone and lacks a portion of them. In the table there are roughly 2,300,000 clones, under 95% of which are singletons. V shed 2 bases, J shed 4 bases, and the junction held 12 bases outside the gene matches. CDR3 length: 16 residues. Looked up from germline, CDR1 is SGHRS and CDR2 is YFSETQ. The receptor was isolated from a man between 18 and 29 years old in good health. Some clones in this sample may be carry-over from other donors' samples. The V and J genes are TRBV5-1 and TRBJ2-7; 7 nucleotides agree with TRBD1. Input material: naive CD4+ T cells from PBMCs. Described subset: CD45RA+ positively selected. The CDR3 region has the DNA TGCGCCAGCAGCTTAGGCAAGCCGGGACAGAAATACGAGCAGTACTTC. Its protein is CASSLGKPGQKYEQYF.